This TCR beta chain is drawn from a study of tumor and adjacent non-tumor tissue in lung cancer. Study at large: Each sample yielded 3.9 million or so productive TCRbeta reads on average. Whole-study results and caveats: Patients with more diverse tumor TCRs had worse survival.

For this clonotype: Its antigen is not identified. One end of the junction does not line up with germline, which may come from a read error.

Germline V gives CDR1 DFQATT, CDR2 SNEGSKA (reference sequence). The CDR3 has 13 residues. The library came from three nested PCR rounds adapted from ARM-PCR protocols. TCRdb re-called the multiplex PCR reads through MiXCR, storing one row per CDR3 protein. Here the sample spans about 200,000 distinct CDR3 sequences, roughly 70% being singletons. The template was RNA from unsorted bulk tissue. Newly diagnosed lung cancer patients had thoracic surgery in China, August–late 2014, without prior chemotherapy. This sequence was found in a man in his fifties or sixties with non-small cell lung cancer. The sample taken for sequencing was lung tumor tissue. This sequence joins TRBV20-1 and TRBJ1-5; D gene unclear. CDR3 region: CSVLSDPNQPQQF. The CDR3 nucleotides read TGCAGTGTCCTTTCGGATCCCAATCAGCCCCAGCAATTT.